The source of this T cell receptor beta chain is a study of T cell changes during pregnancy in multiple sclerosis. Libraries were prepared by immunoSEQ multiplex PCR; TCRdb keeps only in-frame clonotypes and omits some of them. Of more than 35,000 clones listed, about 89% are singletons. This CDR3 region has 15 residues. Trimming removed 5 bases from V and 1 base from J, with 12 bases in between. CDR1 SGHRS and CDR2 YFSETQ come from the germline V gene. The sequence was obtained from a female donor with multiple sclerosis, enrolled in a pregnancy study. This chain uses TRBV5-1 with TRBJ2-2; a weak D match, TRBD1 (6 bases). Sequenced here: CD8+ T cells from peripheral blood mononuclear cells, sampled in the third trimester of pregnancy. The DNA for the CDR3 is TGCGCCAGCAGTTATCGGACAGAGAACACCGGGGAGCTGTTTTTT. Translated, it gives CASSYRTENTGELFF.